The 8 T cell receptor beta chains reported below all come from one sample, sequenced in a study of CD8 T cells in Susac syndrome. Roughly 0.45 to 1 ug RNA was reverse transcribed with random hexamers. Using its own MiXCR run on the immunoSEQ multiplex PCR reads, TCRdb lists one record per CDR3 protein. This table has some 110,000 distinct CDR3 sequences, over 90% appearing once. Sequenced sample: CD8+ T cells from PBMCs. The origin of the receptors is a human donor with multiple sclerosis.

V and J are TRBV5-4 and TRBJ2-1, with no clear D. V was trimmed by 5 bases and J by 5 bases, leaving 11 bases between them. Germline loops: CDR1 SGHNT, CDR2 YYREEE (reference sequence). This CDR3 region has 13 residues. The CDR3 region is CASRSGPDNEQFF. Written as DNA, the CDR3 is TGTGCCAGCAGATCTGGGCCGGACAATGAGCAGTTCTTC.

The chain joins TRBV20-1 to TRBJ2-1; 11 positions agree with TRBD2. Germline V gene data show CDR1 as DFQATT and CDR2 as SNEGSKA (reference sequence). Trimming removed 4 bases from V and 8 bases from J; junction bases left unmatched: 10. The CDR3 has 15 residues. The CDR3 bases are TGCAGTGCTACGAGTAGCGGGAGGGTATCGGATGAGCAGTTCTTC. Protein product: CSATSSGRVSDEQFF.

CDR3 region: CASSPTETNYGYTF. For the CDR3, the DNA is TGTGCCAGCAGTCCGACGGAAACTAACTATGGCTACACCTTC. J is TRBJ1-2 and V is TRBV7-9; D is ambiguous. Per the germline V gene, CDR1 is SEHNR and CDR2 is FQNEAQ (reference sequence). The CDR3 covers 14 residues. The ends were cut back, 6 bases at V and 0 bases at J, with 11 bases in the middle.

V and J are TRBV29-1 and TRBJ1-1, with 10 positions matching TRBD1. Germline CDR1 reads SQVTM; CDR2 reads ANQGSEA. The CDR3 sequence is 13 residues long. With V trimmed by 6 bases and J by 0 bases, 1 base remained unmatched. This CDR3 is CSVGTGVNTEAFF. CDR3 in DNA: TGCAGCGTGGGGACAGGGGTGAACACTGAAGCTTTCTTT.

The V gene is TRBV5-7, the J gene TRBJ2-7; TRBD1 might be the D (6 bases). Being an ORF, TRBV5-7 has a function that is uncertain. This CDR3 comprises 13 residues. V lost 4 bases and J lost 1, with 9 bases in between. DNA for the CDR3: TGTGCCAGCAGCGACAGGCGTTCCTACGAGCAGTACGTC. Encoded protein: CASSDRRSYEQYV.

The chain recombines TRBV19 with TRBJ2-3, with 8 bases matching TRBD2. This CDR3 has 15 residues. Germline loops: CDR1 LNHDA, CDR2 SQIVND (reference sequence). V was clipped by 3 bases and J by 0 bases; unmatched bases: 2. The CDR3 nucleotides are TGTGCCAGTAGTATTGAGCGGGAGAGCACAGATACGCAGTATTTT. It is translated as CASSIERESTDTQYF.

This sequence joins TRBV12-3 or TRBV12-4 and TRBJ1-4; TRBD1 agrees at 7 bases. V lost 6 bases and J lost 2; bases outside the gene matches: 3. The CDR3 spans 14 residues. DNA for the CDR3: TGTGCCAGCAGATTCAGGGGGACTAATGAAAAACTGTTTTTT. It yields the protein CASRFRGTNEKLFF.

This rearrangement joins TRBV27 to TRBJ1-1; no clear D. Germline loops: CDR1 MNHEY, CDR2 SMNVEV (reference sequence). This CDR3 comprises 14 residues. V was cut by 5 bases and J by 8 bases, with 18 bases left in between. The CDR3, as DNA: TGTGCCAGCAGTCCCCCTAGTCCTTACATCGAAGCTTTCTTT. Its translation is CASSPPSPYIEAFF.